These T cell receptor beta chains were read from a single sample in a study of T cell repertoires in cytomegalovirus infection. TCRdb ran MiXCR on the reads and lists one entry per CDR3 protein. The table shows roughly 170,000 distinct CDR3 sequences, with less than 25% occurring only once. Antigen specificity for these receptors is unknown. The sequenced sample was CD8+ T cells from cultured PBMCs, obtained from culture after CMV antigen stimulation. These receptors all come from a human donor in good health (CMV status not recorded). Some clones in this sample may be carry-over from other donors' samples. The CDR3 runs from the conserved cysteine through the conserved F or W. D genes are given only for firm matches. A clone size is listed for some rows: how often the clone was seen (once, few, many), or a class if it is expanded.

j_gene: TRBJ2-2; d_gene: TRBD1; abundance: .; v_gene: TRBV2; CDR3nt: TGTGCCAGCAGACCCGGGACAGGGGTCCCCGGGGAGCTGTTTTTT; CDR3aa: CASRPGTGVPGELFF
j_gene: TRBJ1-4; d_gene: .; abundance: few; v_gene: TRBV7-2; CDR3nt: TGTGCCAGCAGCTTAGCGTACTGGACGGATTTCGGGGAAAAACTGTTTTTT; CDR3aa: CASSLAYWTDFGEKLFF
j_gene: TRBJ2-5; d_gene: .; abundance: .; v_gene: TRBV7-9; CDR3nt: TGTGCCAGCACCAACCCCGGCCAGGTCATAGAGACCCAGTACTTC; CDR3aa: CASTNPGQVIETQYF
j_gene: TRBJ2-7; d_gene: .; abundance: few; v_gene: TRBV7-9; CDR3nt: TGTGCCAGCAGCCCTGTAGGCGCCGGGCAGTACTTC; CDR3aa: CASSPVGAGQYF
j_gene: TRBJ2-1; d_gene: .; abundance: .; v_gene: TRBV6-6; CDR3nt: TGTGCCAGCAGTTACGGGACTTATGGTTCCTACAATGAGCAGTTCTTC; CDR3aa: CASSYGTYGSYNEQFF
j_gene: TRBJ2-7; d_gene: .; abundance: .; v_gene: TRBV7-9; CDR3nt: TGTGCCAGCAGCTTAGAGGCGTACGAGCAGTACTTC; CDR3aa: CASSLEAYEQYF
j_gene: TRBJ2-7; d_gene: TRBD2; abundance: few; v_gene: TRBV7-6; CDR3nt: TGTGCCAGCAGCCCCGAACTAGCGGGGGGGCATTACGAGCAGTACTTC; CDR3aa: CASSPELAGGHYEQYF
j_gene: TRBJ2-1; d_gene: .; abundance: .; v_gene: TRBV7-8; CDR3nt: TGTGCCAGCAGCTTTGGGGGGCGCAATGAGCAGTTCTTC; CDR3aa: CASSFGGRNEQFF
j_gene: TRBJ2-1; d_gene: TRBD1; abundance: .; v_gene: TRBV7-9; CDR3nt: TGTGCCAGCAGCACCCGACAGGGGACAAGCATTTACAATGAGCAGTTCTTC; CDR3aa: CASSTRQGTSIYNEQFF
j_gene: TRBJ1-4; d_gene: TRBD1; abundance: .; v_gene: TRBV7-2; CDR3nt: TGTGCCAGCAGCTCAAGTCAGGGGGCTGCGCGGGAAAAACTGTTTTTT; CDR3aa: CASSSSQGAAREKLFF
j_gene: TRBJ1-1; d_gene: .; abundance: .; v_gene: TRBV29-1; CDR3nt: TGCAGCGTTGACCAGAACACTGAAGCTTTCTTT; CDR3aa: CSVDQNTEAFF
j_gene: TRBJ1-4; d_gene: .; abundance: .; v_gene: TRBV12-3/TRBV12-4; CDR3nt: TGTGCCAGCAGTTCTTATAATGAAAAACTGTTTTTT; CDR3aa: CASSSYNEKLFF
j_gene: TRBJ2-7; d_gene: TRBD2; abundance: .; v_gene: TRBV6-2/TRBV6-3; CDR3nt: TGTGCCAGCAGTTACCGCCGCCTTGAAAAGCTAGCGGTGCCCAACTCCTACGAGCAGTACTTC; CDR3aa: CASSYRRLEKLAVPNSYEQYF
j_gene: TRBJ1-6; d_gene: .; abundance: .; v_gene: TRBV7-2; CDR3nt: TGTGCCAGCAGCTTAGACGGGTCAGGGAGGGATTCACCCCTCCACTTT; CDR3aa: CASSLDGSGRDSPLHF
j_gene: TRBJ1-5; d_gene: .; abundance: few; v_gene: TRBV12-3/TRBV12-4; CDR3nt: TGTGCCAGCAGCGAGACGTATAGCAATCAGCCCCAGCATTTT; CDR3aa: CASSETYSNQPQHF
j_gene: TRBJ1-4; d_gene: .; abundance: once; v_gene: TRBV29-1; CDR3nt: TGCAGCGTTGCAGGGTTGGGAACTAATGAAAAACTGTTTTTT; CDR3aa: CSVAGLGTNEKLFF
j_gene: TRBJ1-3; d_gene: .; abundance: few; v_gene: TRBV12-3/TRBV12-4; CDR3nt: TGTGCCAGCAAATACTCTGGAAACACCATATATTTT; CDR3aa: CASKYSGNTIYF
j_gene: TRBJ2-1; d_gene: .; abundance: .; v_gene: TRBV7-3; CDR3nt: TGTGCCAGCAGCCTCTTTGGTCACAGGTTTCTCAATGAGCAGTTCTTC; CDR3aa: CASSLFGHRFLNEQFF
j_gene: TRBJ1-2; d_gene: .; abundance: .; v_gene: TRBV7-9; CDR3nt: TGTGCCAGCAGCCCCCCGGAACAGGACGGGGGAAACTATGGCTACACCTTC; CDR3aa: CASSPPEQDGGNYGYTF
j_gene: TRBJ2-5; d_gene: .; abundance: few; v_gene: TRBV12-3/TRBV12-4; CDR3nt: TGTGCCAGCAGTTTAGGGTTAGCCGGGACGAAGACCCAGTACTTC; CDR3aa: CASSLGLAGTKTQYF
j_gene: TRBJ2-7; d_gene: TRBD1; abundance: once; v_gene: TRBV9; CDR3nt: TGTGCCAGCAGCGTAGCTATCCAGGGGGACGAGCAGTACTTC; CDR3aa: CASSVAIQGDEQYF
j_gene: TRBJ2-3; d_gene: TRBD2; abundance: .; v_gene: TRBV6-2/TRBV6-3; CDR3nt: TGTGCCAGCAGTTACTTCGGACTAGCGGGGGGTAGCACAGATACGCAGTATTTT; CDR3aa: CASSYFGLAGGSTDTQYF
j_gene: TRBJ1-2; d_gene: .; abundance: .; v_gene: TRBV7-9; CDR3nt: TGTGCCAGCAGCCAGGTTGGGGCGGGAGGTGGCTACACCTTC; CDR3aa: CASSQVGAGGGYTF
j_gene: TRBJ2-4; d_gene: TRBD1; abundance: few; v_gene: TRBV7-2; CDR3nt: TGTGCCAGCAGCTCCGGGACAGCCCTAGCCAAAAACATTCAGTACTTC; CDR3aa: CASSSGTALAKNIQYF
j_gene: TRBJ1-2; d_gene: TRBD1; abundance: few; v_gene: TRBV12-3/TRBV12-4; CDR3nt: TGTGCCAGCAGTTTAGTGCGGACAGGGGGCGTCCATGGCTACACCTTC; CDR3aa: CASSLVRTGGVHGYTF
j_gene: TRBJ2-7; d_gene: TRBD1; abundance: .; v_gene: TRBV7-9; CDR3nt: TGTGCCAGCAGCGAGGACAGGGGCGAGCAGTACTTC; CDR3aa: CASSEDRGEQYF
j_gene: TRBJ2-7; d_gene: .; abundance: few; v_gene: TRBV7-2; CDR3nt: TGTGCCAGCAGCTTAGCTTCTTCCGAGCAGTACTTC; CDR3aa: CASSLASSEQYF
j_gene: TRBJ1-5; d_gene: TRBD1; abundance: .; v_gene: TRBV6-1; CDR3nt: TGTGCCAGCAGGGACGCACAGGGGTTAAGCAATCAGCCCCAGCATTTT; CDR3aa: CASRDAQGLSNQPQHF
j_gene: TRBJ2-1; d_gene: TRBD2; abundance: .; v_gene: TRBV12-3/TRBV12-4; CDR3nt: TGTGCCAGCAGTTTAGGTAGCGGGGGGGCCAGGGAGCAGTTCTTC; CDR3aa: CASSLGSGGAREQFF
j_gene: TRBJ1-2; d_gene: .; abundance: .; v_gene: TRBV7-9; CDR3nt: TGTGCCAGCAGCTTAGCTTGGGACGAAGAGAACTATGGCTACACCTTC; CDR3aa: CASSLAWDEENYGYTF
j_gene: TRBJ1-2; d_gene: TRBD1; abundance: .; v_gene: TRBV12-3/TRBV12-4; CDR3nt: TGTGCCAGCAGTCTGAGACAGGGGGCTCGGGACTATGGCTACACCTTC; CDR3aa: CASSLRQGARDYGYTF
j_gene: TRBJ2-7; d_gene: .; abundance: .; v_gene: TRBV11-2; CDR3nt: TGTGCCAGCAGCTTGGGGGGACCGCCCTACGAGCAGTACTTC; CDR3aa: CASSLGGPPYEQYF
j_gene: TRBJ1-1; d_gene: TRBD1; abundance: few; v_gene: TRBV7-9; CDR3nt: TGTGCCAGCAGGGGACAGGGGCACACTGAAGCTTTCTTT; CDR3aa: CASRGQGHTEAFF
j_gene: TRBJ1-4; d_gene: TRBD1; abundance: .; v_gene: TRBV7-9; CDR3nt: TGTGCCAGCAGCATGGACAGGGCGCGACTACTTAATGAAAAACTGTTTTTT; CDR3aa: CASSMDRARLLNEKLFF
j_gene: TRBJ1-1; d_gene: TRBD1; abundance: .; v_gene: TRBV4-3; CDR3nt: TGCGCCAGCAGCCTCGACAGGGGATTGAACACTGAAGCTTTCTTT; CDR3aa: CASSLDRGLNTEAFF
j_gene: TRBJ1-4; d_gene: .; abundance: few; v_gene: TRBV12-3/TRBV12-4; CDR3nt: TGTGCCAGCAGTTTTATCCTGGCAACTAATGAAAAACTGTTTTTT; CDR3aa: CASSFILATNEKLFF
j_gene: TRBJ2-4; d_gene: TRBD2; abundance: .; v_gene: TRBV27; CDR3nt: TGTGCCAGCAGTCGCGGGGGAGTCAAAAACATTCAGTACTTC; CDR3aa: CASSRGGVKNIQYF
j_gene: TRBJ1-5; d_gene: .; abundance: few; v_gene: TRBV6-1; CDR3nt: TGTGCCACCCTCCCTAATCGGGCAGACGGCAATCAGCCCCAGCATTTT; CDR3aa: CATLPNRADGNQPQHF
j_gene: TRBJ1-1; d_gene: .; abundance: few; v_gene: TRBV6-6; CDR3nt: TGTGCCAGCAGTTATGGAGGGGACGGAGCTTTCTTT; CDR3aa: CASSYGGDGAFF
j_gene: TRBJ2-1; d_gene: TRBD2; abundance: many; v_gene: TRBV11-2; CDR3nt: TGTGCCAGCTCTTTTTGGGGGGGTCGTTTAGATGAGCAGTTCTTC; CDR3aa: CASSFWGGRLDEQFF
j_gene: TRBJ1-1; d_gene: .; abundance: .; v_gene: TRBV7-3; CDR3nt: TGTGCCAGCAGCTTATTCGGCCCCTCAAGTGAAGCTTTCTTT; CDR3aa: CASSLFGPSSEAFF
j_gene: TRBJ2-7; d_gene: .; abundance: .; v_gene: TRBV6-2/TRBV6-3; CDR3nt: TGTGCCAGCAGTTACTCGAGCCTATCAAGTCCCTACGAGCAGTACTTC; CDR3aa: CASSYSSLSSPYEQYF
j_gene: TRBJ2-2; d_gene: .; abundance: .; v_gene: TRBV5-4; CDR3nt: TGTGCCAGCAAACTGGATTGGGCGGGCACCGGGGAGCTGTTTTTT; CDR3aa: CASKLDWAGTGELFF
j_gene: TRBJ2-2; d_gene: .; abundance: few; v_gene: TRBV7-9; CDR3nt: TGTGCCAGCAGCCCCGGGCAGCCCACCGGGGAGCTGTTTTTT; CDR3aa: CASSPGQPTGELFF
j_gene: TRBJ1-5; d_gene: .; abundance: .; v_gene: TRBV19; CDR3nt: TGTGCCAGTAGTATTCCCGGGAGCAATCAGCCCCAGCATTTT; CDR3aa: CASSIPGSNQPQHF
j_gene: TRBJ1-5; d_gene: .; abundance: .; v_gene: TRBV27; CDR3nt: TGTGCCAGCAGCGTCGGCGGCTATCAGCCCCAGCATTTT; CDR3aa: CASSVGGYQPQHF
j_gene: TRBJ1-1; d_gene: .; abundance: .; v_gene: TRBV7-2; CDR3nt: TGTGCCAGCAGCTTAGGAACCTACACTGAAGCTTTCTTT; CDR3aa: CASSLGTYTEAFF
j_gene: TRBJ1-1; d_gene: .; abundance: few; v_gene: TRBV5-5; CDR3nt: TGTGCCAGCAGGGACAGAATGAACACTGAAGCTTTCTTT; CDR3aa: CASRDRMNTEAFF